This T cell receptor (beta chain) was profiled in a study of blood T cell repertoires in COVID-19. Overall study context: The study drew acute and convalescent COVID-19 samples from the United States, Italy and Spain. Sample material is recorded as cDNA or gDNA derived from T cells, B-cell-depleted T cells, or PBMCs.

This clone was detected a few times. CDR3 size: 14 residues. CDR1 is SEHNR and CDR2 is FQNEAQ in the germline V gene (reference sequence). V lost 3 bases and J lost 1, with 7 bases in between. In the original workflow: Using reference gene primer amplification, nucleated cell counts were estimated. TCRdb's table, derived via immunoSEQ multiplex PCR, lists solely in-frame clones and lacks some. The DNA was the basis for D and trimming; V, J and clone size are from that table. Altogether under 25,000 clones are present, 87% being singletons, with the ten largest covering about 7.9%. V gene TRBV7-9 combines with J gene TRBJ1-3; D is unresolved. This TCR derives from a human donor with active COVID-19. The donor label of this sample is uncertain. Material for sequencing was peripheral blood. The CDR3 here is CASSFLQSGNTIYF. CDR3 bases: TGTGCCAGCAGCTTTTTACAGTCTGGAAACACCATATATTTT.